The rows below give T cell receptor beta chains drawn from one sample of a study of T cells in Graves' hyperthyroidism and ophthalmopathy. TCRdb called the multiplex PCR reads again in MiXCR, with one record for every CDR3 protein. The sample contains roughly 380,000 distinct CDR3 sequences, less than 20% of which appear only once. Sequences were obtained from blood. These receptors all stem from a woman between 40 and 55 years old with Graves' ophthalmopathy. The CDR3 runs from the conserved cysteine through the conserved F or W. Fields, in order: clone size, J gene, V gene, D gene, CDR3 protein, CDR3 DNA. D genes are given only for firm matches. Not every row has a clone size; where given, it reads once, few, many or a size class.

abundance: many; j_gene: TRBJ2-7; v_gene: TRBV29-1; d_gene: TRBD2; CDR3aa: CSVSTSGGINYEQYF; CDR3nt: TGCAGCGTTTCGACTAGCGGGGGAATCAACTACGAGCAGTACTTC
abundance: .; j_gene: TRBJ1-1; v_gene: TRBV11-3; d_gene: TRBD1; CDR3aa: CASSKGQGAEAFF; CDR3nt: TGTGCCAGCAGCAAGGGACAGGGGGCTGAAGCTTTCTTT
abundance: many; j_gene: TRBJ2-7; v_gene: TRBV30; d_gene: .; CDR3aa: CAWTHRVISYEQYF; CDR3nt: TGTGCCTGGACACATAGGGTAATCTCCTACGAGCAGTACTTC
abundance: many; j_gene: TRBJ2-7; v_gene: TRBV6-5; d_gene: .; CDR3aa: CASSYLGIYEQYF; CDR3nt: TGTGCCAGCAGTTACTTAGGGATCTACGAGCAGTACTTC
abundance: many; j_gene: TRBJ2-7; v_gene: TRBV2; d_gene: TRBD1; CDR3aa: CASGGQGPYEQYF; CDR3nt: TGTGCCAGCGGCGGACAGGGCCCCTACGAGCAGTACTTC
abundance: many; j_gene: TRBJ2-4; v_gene: TRBV6-1; d_gene: TRBD2; CDR3aa: CASRGTSGRKNIQYF; CDR3nt: TGTGCCAGCAGGGGGACTAGCGGGAGGAAAAACATTCAGTACTTC
abundance: many; j_gene: TRBJ2-2; v_gene: TRBV10-2; d_gene: .; CDR3aa: CASNVGGKKTGELFF; CDR3nt: TGCGCCAGCAACGTAGGAGGGAAAAAAACCGGGGAGCTGTTTTTT
abundance: many; j_gene: TRBJ2-5; v_gene: TRBV28; d_gene: .; CDR3aa: CASSPAHQETQYF; CDR3nt: TGTGCCAGCAGTCCTGCCCACCAAGAGACCCAGTACTTC
abundance: .; j_gene: TRBJ1-2; v_gene: TRBV13; d_gene: .; CDR3aa: CASSLTGGSGGYTF; CDR3nt: TGTGCCAGCAGCCTAACGGGGGGTTCTGGTGGCTACACCTTC
abundance: many; j_gene: TRBJ2-6; v_gene: TRBV6-1; d_gene: .; CDR3aa: CASRKGTGSGANVLTF; CDR3nt: TGTGCCAGCCGGAAGGGCACAGGGTCTGGGGCCAACGTCCTGACTTTC
abundance: many; j_gene: TRBJ1-2; v_gene: TRBV7-2; d_gene: .; CDR3aa: CASSYPASSYGYTF; CDR3nt: TGTGCCAGCAGCTACCCGGCTAGTAGCTATGGCTACACCTTC
abundance: many; j_gene: TRBJ2-5; v_gene: TRBV9; d_gene: TRBD2; CDR3aa: CASSARTSGSAETQYF; CDR3nt: TGTGCCAGCAGCGCCCGGACTAGCGGGAGCGCAGAGACCCAGTACTTC
abundance: .; j_gene: TRBJ1-3; v_gene: TRBV12-3/TRBV12-4; d_gene: TRBD1; CDR3aa: CASSGTAPGNTIYF; CDR3nt: TGTGCCAGCAGCGGGACAGCCCCTGGAAACACCATATATTTT
abundance: many; j_gene: TRBJ1-5; v_gene: TRBV20-1; d_gene: TRBD1; CDR3aa: CSAISGQGSQPQHF; CDR3nt: TGCAGTGCTATCTCGGGACAGGGAAGTCAGCCCCAGCATTTT
abundance: few; j_gene: TRBJ2-5; v_gene: TRBV3-1; d_gene: TRBD2; CDR3aa: CASSLRDGTSGVQETQYF; CDR3nt: TGTGCCAGCAGCCTCAGGGATGGGACTAGCGGGGTCCAAGAGACCCAGTACTTC
abundance: many; j_gene: TRBJ2-7; v_gene: TRBV30; d_gene: .; CDR3aa: CAWSPVSYEQYF; CDR3nt: TGTGCCTGGAGCCCTGTTAGCTACGAGCAGTACTTC
abundance: .; j_gene: TRBJ1-5; v_gene: TRBV12-3/TRBV12-4; d_gene: TRBD1; CDR3aa: CASSPQSTGTGDQPQHF; CDR3nt: TGTGCCAGCAGCCCACAATCGACCGGGACAGGGGATCAGCCCCAGCATTTT
abundance: .; j_gene: TRBJ1-1; v_gene: TRBV6-1; d_gene: .; CDR3aa: CASSERGATGAFF; CDR3nt: TGTGCCAGCAGTGAACGGGGGGCAACTGGGGCTTTCTTT
abundance: few; j_gene: TRBJ1-2; v_gene: TRBV5-1; d_gene: .; CDR3aa: CASSPDGANYGYTF; CDR3nt: TGCGCCAGCAGCCCGGACGGTGCTAACTATGGCTACACCTTC
abundance: .; j_gene: TRBJ2-5; v_gene: TRBV28; d_gene: .; CDR3aa: CASSPGPPSVVTQYF; CDR3nt: TGTGCCAGCAGTCCGGGACCCCCCTCGGTAGTGACCCAGTACTTC
abundance: many; j_gene: TRBJ1-5; v_gene: TRBV3-1; d_gene: .; CDR3aa: CASSQEGTLPQHF; CDR3nt: TGTGCCAGCAGCCAAGAGGGAACGTTGCCCCAGCATTTT
abundance: many; j_gene: TRBJ1-5; v_gene: TRBV28; d_gene: .; CDR3aa: CATHPQSFNQPQHF; CDR3nt: TGTGCCACCCACCCTCAATCGTTCAATCAGCCCCAGCATTTT
abundance: many; j_gene: TRBJ1-1; v_gene: TRBV6-5; d_gene: .; CDR3aa: CASSYLGGRSTEAFF; CDR3nt: TGTGCCAGCAGTTACTTAGGCGGACGCAGCACTGAAGCTTTCTTT
abundance: many; j_gene: TRBJ2-7; v_gene: TRBV6-1; d_gene: .; CDR3aa: CASSDTEVDEQYF; CDR3nt: TGTGCCAGCAGTGACACAGAAGTCGACGAGCAGTACTTC